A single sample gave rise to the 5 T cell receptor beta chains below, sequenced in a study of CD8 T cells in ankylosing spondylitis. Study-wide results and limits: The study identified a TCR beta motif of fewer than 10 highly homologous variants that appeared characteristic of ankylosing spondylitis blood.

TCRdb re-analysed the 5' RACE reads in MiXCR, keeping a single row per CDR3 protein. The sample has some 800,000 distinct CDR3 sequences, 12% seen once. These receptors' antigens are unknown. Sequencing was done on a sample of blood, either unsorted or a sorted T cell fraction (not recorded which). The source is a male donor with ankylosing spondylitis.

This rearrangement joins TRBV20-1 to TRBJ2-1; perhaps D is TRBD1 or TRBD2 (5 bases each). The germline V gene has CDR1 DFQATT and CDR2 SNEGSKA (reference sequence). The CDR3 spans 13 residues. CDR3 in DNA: TGCAGCAGCGGAGAGAGGGGCTACAATGAGCAGTTCTTC. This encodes CSSGERGYNEQFF.

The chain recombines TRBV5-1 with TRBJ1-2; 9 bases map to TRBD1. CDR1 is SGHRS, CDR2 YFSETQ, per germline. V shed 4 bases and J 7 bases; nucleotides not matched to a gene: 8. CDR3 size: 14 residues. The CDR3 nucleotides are TGCGCCAGCAGCGATTCCCGGGACAGGGCTGGCTACACCTTC. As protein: CASSDSRDRAGYTF.

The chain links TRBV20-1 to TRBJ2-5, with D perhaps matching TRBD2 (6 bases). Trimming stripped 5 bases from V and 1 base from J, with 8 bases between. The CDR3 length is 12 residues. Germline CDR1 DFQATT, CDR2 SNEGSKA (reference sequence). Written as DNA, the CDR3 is TGCAGTGCTGGGGGGATCCAAGAGACCCAGTACTTC. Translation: CSAGGIQETQYF.

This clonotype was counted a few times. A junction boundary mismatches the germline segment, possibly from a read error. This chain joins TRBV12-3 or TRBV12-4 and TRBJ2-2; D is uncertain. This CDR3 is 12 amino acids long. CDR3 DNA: TGTGCCAACAGTTTCGCCCCCGGGGAGCTGTTTTTT. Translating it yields CANSFAPGELFF.

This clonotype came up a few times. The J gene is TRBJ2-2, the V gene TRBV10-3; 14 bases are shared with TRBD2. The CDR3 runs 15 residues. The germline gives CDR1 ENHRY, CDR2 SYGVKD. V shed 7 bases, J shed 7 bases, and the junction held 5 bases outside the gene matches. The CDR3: CAIKGLAGEGGELFF. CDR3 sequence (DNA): TGTGCCATCAAGGGACTAGCGGGAGAAGGCGGGGAGCTGTTTTTT.